A selection of T cell receptor beta chains follows, all from one sample in a study of Ad26.COV2.S vaccination and SARS-CoV-2 variants. Assay: immunoSEQ multiplex PCR; the TCRdb copy retains only in-frame clones and omits some. The sample carries about 350,000 clones, 90% to 95% recorded once. The sample consisted of peripheral blood, taken after recovery from COVID-19. All receptors derive from a human donor who had recovered from COVID-19. Both conserved end residues are part of each CDR3. Fields, in order: clone size, D gene, J gene, V gene, CDR3 protein, CDR3 DNA. D genes are given only for firm matches. Expanded clones get a size class; other rows say once, few or many, or leave the size out.

>.|.|TRBJ1-1|TRBV12-3/TRBV12-4
CASSPNMNTEAFF
TGTGCCAGCAGCCCTAACATGAACACTGAAGCTTTCTTT
>.|TRBD1|TRBJ1-1|TRBV11-2
CASSLDGQGGTEAFF
TGTGCCAGCAGCTTAGACGGACAGGGAGGCACTGAAGCTTTCTTT
>.|.|TRBJ2-6|TRBV25-1
CASSESGYGANVLTF
TGTGCCAGCAGTGAATCAGGGTACGGGGCCAACGTCCTGACTTTC
>.|.|TRBJ2-7|TRBV7-9
CASSPLPYEQYF
TGTGCCAGCAGCCCACTGCCCTACGAGCAGTACTTC
>.|TRBD1|TRBJ1-4|TRBV25-1
CASSQTGGIKKLFF
TGTGCCAGCAGCCAGACAGGGGGCATCAAAAAACTGTTTTTT
>.|.|TRBJ1-5|TRBV4-1
CASSQDRGQPQHF
TGCGCCAGCAGCCAAGATCGAGGGCAGCCCCAGCATTTT
>.|TRBD2|TRBJ2-1|TRBV7-9
CASSLWGGGSYNEQFF
TGTGCCAGCAGCTTATGGGGCGGGGGGTCCTACAATGAGCAGTTCTTC
>.|TRBD1|TRBJ1-3|TRBV2
CASRGTDHSSGNTIYF
TGTGCCAGCAGGGGGACAGACCATTCCTCTGGAAACACCATATATTTT
>.|.|TRBJ2-5|TRBV6-5
CASTPNQETQYF
TGTGCCAGCACTCCGAACCAAGAGACCCAGTACTTC
>.|TRBD1|TRBJ2-4|TRBV18
CASSHNRGVAKNIQYF
TGTGCCAGCTCACATAACAGGGGAGTAGCCAAAAACATTCAGTACTTC
>.|TRBD1|TRBJ1-1|TRBV6-1
CASSEVQGSEAFF
TGTGCCAGCAGTGAGGTACAGGGGTCTGAAGCTTTCTTT
>.|TRBD1|TRBJ1-2|TRBV3-1/TRBV3-2
CASSHGQGASSYTF
TGTGCCAGCAGCCACGGACAGGGGGCGAGTAGCTACACCTTC
>.|TRBD2|TRBJ2-1|TRBV5-1
CASSSPGGGAENEQFF
TGCGCCAGCAGCTCCCCTGGCGGGGGGGCCGAAAATGAGCAGTTCTTC
>once|.|TRBJ1-1|TRBV18
CASSPPRENTEAFF
TGTGCCAGCTCACCACCCCGGGAGAACACTGAAGCTTTCTTT
>.|.|TRBJ2-2|TRBV11-2
CASSLEGRYTGELFF
TGTGCCAGCAGCTTAGAGGGGCGGTACACCGGGGAGCTGTTTTTT
>.|.|TRBJ1-5|TRBV10-1
CASSDGVSQPQHF
TGCGCCAGCAGTGACGGGGTGAGCCAGCCCCAGCATTTT
>once|.|TRBJ2-3|TRBV3-1/TRBV3-2
CASSQVVPSPSTDTQYF
TGTGCCAGCAGCCAAGTCGTTCCTAGCCCTAGCACAGATACGCAGTATTTT
>.|.|TRBJ2-3|TRBV9
CASSVSSKAADTQYF
TGTGCCAGCAGCGTATCTAGTAAAGCTGCAGATACGCAGTATTTT
>.|TRBD1|TRBJ2-4|TRBV12-3/TRBV12-4
CASSLDRGDIQYF
TGTGCCAGCAGTTTAGACAGGGGTGACATTCAGTACTTC
>.|.|TRBJ1-1|TRBV6-5
CASLARNSAFF
TGTGCCAGCCTGGCCCGGAACTCGGCTTTCTTT
>.|.|TRBJ2-5|TRBV24-1
CATSDLGGETQYF
TGTGCCACCAGTGATTTGGGGGGAGAGACCCAGTACTTC
>once|TRBD1|TRBJ2-1|TRBV19
CASRGADRVYNEQFF
TGTGCCAGTAGGGGGGCCGACAGGGTCTACAATGAGCAGTTCTTC
>.|.|TRBJ2-3|TRBV14
CASSQGSRGRWSTDTQYF
TGTGCCAGCAGCCAAGGTTCCAGGGGGAGGTGGAGCACAGATACGCAGTATTTT
>.|.|TRBJ1-3|TRBV6-5
CASSPDLRNAIYF
TGTGCCAGCAGTCCAGATCTAAGAAACGCCATATATTTT
>.|.|TRBJ2-1|TRBV13
CASSLRGPTSNEQFF
TGTGCCAGCAGCTTGAGAGGACCCACCAGCAATGAGCAGTTCTTC
>.|.|TRBJ2-2|TRBV11-3
CASSDRPNTGELFF
TGTGCCAGCAGCGATCGGCCGAACACCGGGGAGCTGTTTTTT
>many|.|TRBJ1-3|TRBV6-6
CASSYPVASGNTIYF
TGTGCCAGCAGTTACCCCGTGGCCTCTGGAAACACCATATATTTT
>once|.|TRBJ1-2|TRBV7-2
CASSFSSSGGYTF
TGTGCCAGCAGCTTTTCCTCGTCGGGTGGCTACACCTTC
>once|.|TRBJ2-7|TRBV11-2
CASSLFGEIYEQYF
TGTGCCAGCAGCTTATTTGGGGAAATCTACGAGCAGTACTTC
>.|.|TRBJ2-7|TRBV6-6
CASSSGTPTYEQYF
TGTGCCAGCAGTTCCGGGACACCGACCTACGAGCAGTACTTC
>.|TRBD1|TRBJ2-7|TRBV6-5
CASSWTGAAYEQYF
TGTGCCAGCAGCTGGACAGGGGCGGCCTACGAGCAGTACTTC
>.|.|TRBJ1-4|TRBV19
CASSRVAGEKLFF
TGTGCCAGTAGTAGGGTGGCCGGGGAAAAACTGTTTTTT
>.|.|TRBJ2-1|TRBV7-2
CASSEQSGSYNEQFF
TGTGCCAGCAGCGAGCAGTCGGGCTCCTACAATGAGCAGTTCTTC
>.|.|TRBJ1-1|TRBV5-1
CASSSGDRTEAFF
TGCGCCAGCAGCTCAGGGGATCGGACTGAAGCTTTCTTT
>.|TRBD1|TRBJ1-1|TRBV7-9
CASSLVERQGAPFAFF
TGTGCCAGCAGCTTAGTGGAAAGACAGGGGGCCCCGTTTGCTTTCTTT
>many|TRBD2|TRBJ2-5|TRBV6-4
CASSKTSGAETQYF
TGTGCCAGCAGTAAAACTAGCGGGGCCGAGACCCAGTACTTC
>.|.|TRBJ1-1|TRBV10-3
CAISATQAVKAFF
TGTGCCATCAGTGCTACTCAGGCAGTCAAAGCTTTCTTT
>.|.|TRBJ1-1|TRBV6-1
CASSEGPTNTEAFF
TGTGCCAGCAGTGAGGGGCCGACGAACACTGAAGCTTTCTTT
>.|.|TRBJ1-2|TRBV12-3/TRBV12-4
CASVLYYGYTF
TGTGCCAGCGTCTTATACTATGGCTACACCTTC
>.|.|TRBJ2-7|TRBV6-5
CASSYSSSASGEQYF
TGTGCCAGCAGTTACTCTTCTAGCGCCTCAGGGGAGCAGTACTTC
>.|TRBD2|TRBJ2-1|TRBV5-1
CASSPPGLAGSNEQFF
TGCGCCAGCAGCCCACCGGGACTAGCGGGGTCCAATGAGCAGTTCTTC
>.|.|TRBJ1-2|TRBV29-1
CSAHSGSNGYTF
TGCAGCGCACACTCAGGCAGCAATGGCTACACCTTC
>.|TRBD2|TRBJ2-1|TRBV6-5
CASKPSGSSYNEQFF
TGTGCCAGCAAACCTAGCGGGAGCTCCTACAATGAGCAGTTCTTC
>.|.|TRBJ2-7|TRBV5-1
CASSLFRGGSEQYF
TGCGCCAGCAGCTTGTTCAGGGGGGGATCCGAGCAGTACTTC
>.|TRBD1|TRBJ2-1|TRBV5-1
CASSTGTGNNEQFF
TGCGCCAGCAGCACCGGGACAGGGAACAATGAGCAGTTCTTC
>.|.|TRBJ1-3|TRBV27
CASSPSGDGAGNTIYF
TGTGCCAGCAGTCCATCGGGGGATGGAGCTGGAAACACCATATATTTT
>.|.|TRBJ1-1|TRBV4-1
CASSQEATLYEAFF
TGCGCCAGCAGCCAAGAAGCCACCTTATATGAAGCTTTCTTT
>.|.|TRBJ1-2|TRBV6-6
CASSATVGGVYGYTF
TGTGCCAGCAGTGCGACAGTTGGAGGAGTCTATGGCTACACCTTC
>.|TRBD2|TRBJ2-3|TRBV3-1/TRBV3-2
CASSPTLAGGRADTQYF
TGTGCCAGCAGCCCGACCTTAGCGGGGGGGCGTGCAGATACGCAGTATTTT
>once|TRBD1|TRBJ2-7|TRBV6-5
CASSPRDRAYEQYF
TGTGCCAGCAGTCCCCGGGACAGGGCTTACGAGCAGTACTTC
>.|TRBD2|TRBJ2-1|TRBV10-2
CASSESGLAVIF
TGCGCCAGCAGTGAGTCGGGACTAGCGGTAATCTTC
>few|.|TRBJ1-2|TRBV7-9
CASSSDRLSNYGYTF
TGTGCCAGCAGCTCCGACAGGCTATCTAACTATGGCTACACCTTC